This T cell receptor (beta chain) originates from a study of T cell repertoires in cytomegalovirus infection. Study-level results: Predominance within the ex vivo response was attributable to HLA-C-restricted CMV-specific TCR beta clonotypes.

Remarks on this clonotype: Its specificity is unknown.

With 0 bases removed from V and 2 bases from J, the gap between germline ends came to 9 bases. This CDR3 region has 15 residues. CDR1 is LNHDA, CDR2 SQIVND, per germline (reference sequence). TCRdb re-called the reads with MiXCR, one entry per CDR3 protein. The profile shows 400,000 to 550,000 distinct CDR3 sequences, around 11% of them singletons. Material for sequencing was PBMCs. The V and J genes are TRBV19 and TRBJ2-3; TRBD2 might be the D (6 bases). This TCR was recovered from a human donor in good health (CMV status not recorded). Some clones in this sample may be carry-over from other donors' samples. The CDR3 loop is CASSIERTTTDTQYF. The CDR3 DNA is TGTGCCAGTAGTATAGAAAGGACTACCACAGATACGCAGTATTTT.